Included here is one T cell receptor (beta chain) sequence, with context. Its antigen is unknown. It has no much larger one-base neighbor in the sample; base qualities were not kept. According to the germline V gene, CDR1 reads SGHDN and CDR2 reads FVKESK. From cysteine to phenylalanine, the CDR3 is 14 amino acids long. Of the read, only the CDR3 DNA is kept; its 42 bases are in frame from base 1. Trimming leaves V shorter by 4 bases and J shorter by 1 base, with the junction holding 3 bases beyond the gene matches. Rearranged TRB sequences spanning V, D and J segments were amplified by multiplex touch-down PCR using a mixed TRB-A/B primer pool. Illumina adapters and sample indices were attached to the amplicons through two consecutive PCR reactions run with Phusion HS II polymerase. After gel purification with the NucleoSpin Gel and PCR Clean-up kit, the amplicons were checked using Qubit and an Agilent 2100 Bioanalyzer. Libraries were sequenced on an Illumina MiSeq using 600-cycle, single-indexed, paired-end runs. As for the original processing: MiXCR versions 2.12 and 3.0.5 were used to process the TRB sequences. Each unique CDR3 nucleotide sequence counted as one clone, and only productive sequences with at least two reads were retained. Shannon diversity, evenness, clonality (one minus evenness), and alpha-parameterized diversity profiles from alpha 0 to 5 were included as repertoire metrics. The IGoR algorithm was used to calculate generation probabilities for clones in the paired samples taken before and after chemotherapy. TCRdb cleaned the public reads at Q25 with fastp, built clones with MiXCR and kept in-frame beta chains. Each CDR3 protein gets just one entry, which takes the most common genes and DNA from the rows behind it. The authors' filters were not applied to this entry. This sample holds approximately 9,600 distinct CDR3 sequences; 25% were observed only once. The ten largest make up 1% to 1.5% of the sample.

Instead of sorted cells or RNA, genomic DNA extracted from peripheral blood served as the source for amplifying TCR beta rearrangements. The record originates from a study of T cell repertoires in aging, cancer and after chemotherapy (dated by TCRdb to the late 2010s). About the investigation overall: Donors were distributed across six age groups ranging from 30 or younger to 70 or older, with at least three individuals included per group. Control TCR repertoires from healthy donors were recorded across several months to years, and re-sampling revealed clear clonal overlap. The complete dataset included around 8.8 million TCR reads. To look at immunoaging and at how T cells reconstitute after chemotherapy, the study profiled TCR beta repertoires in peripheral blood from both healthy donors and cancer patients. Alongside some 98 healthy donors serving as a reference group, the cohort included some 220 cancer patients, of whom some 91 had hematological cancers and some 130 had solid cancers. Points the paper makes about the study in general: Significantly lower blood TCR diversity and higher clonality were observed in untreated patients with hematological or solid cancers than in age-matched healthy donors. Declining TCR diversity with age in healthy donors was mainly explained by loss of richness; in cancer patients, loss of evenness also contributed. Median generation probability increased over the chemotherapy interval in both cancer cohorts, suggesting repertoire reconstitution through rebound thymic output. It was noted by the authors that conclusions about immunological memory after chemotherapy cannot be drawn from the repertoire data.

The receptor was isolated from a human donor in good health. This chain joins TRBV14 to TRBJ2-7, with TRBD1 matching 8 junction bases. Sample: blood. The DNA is TGTGCCAGCAGCCCGTACAGGGGGTCCTACGAGCAGTACTTC. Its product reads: CASSPYRGSYEQYF.